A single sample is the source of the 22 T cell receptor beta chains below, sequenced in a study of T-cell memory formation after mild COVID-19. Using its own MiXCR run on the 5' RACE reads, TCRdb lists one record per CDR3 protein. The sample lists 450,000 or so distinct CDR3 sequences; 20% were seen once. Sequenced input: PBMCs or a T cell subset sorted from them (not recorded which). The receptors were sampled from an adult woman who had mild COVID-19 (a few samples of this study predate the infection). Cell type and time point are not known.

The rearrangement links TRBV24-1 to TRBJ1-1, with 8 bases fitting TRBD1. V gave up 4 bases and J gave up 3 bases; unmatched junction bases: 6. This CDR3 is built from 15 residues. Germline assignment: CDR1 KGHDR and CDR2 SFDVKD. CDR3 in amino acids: CATSDPTTGDTEAFF. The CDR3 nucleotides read TGTGCCACCAGTGACCCCACGACAGGGGACACTGAAGCTTTCTTT.

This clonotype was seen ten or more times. The CDR3 DNA reads as TGTGCCAGCAGCTTGAGGGGGGAATTCATGGCTGAAAAACTGTTTTTT. Protein: CASSLRGEFMAEKLFF. This sequence joins TRBV5-5 and TRBJ1-4; possibly TRBD1 for D (6 bases). The CDR3 length is 16 residues. Trimming cost V 1 base and J 7 bases, with 17 bases left between them. The germline CDR1 and CDR2 sequences are SGHKS and YYEKEE (reference sequence).

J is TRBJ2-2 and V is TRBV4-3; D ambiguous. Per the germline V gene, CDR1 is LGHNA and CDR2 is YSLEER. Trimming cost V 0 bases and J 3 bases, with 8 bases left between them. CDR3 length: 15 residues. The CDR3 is CASSQEGFYTGELFF. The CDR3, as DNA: TGCGCCAGCAGCCAAGAGGGTTTTTACACCGGGGAGCTGTTTTTT.

The CDR3 loop reads CASSLGVGSWNTDTQYF. In DNA, the CDR3 is TGCGCCAGCAGCTTGGGTGTAGGGAGTTGGAACACAGATACGCAGTATTTT. This chain joins TRBV5-1 and TRBJ2-3; possible D gene TRBD2, 5 bases. CDR3 length: 17 residues. Germline V gene sequence: CDR1 SGHRS, CDR2 YFSETQ. Trimming took off 0 bases at V and 2 bases at J, with 16 bases between the two ends.

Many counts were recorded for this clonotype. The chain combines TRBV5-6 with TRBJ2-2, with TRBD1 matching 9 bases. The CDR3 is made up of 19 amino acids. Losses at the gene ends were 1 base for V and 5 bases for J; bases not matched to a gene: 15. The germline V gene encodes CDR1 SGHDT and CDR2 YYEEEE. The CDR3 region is CASSLRLRTQGARTGELFF. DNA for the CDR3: TGTGCCAGCAGCTTGCGATTGCGTACACAGGGGGCTCGGACCGGGGAGCTGTTTTTT.

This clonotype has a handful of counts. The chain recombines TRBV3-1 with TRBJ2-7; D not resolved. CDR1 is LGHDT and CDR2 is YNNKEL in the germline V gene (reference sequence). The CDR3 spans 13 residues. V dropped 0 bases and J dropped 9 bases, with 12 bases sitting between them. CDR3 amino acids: CASSQEGGVGQYF. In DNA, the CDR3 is TGTGCCAGCAGCCAAGAAGGCGGAGTCGGGCAGTACTTC.

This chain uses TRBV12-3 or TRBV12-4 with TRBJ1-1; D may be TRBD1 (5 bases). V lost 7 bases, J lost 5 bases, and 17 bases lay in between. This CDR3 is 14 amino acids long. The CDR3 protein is CASILRGVDTEAFF. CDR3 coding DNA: TGTGCCAGCATACTACGGGGGGTAGATACTGAAGCTTTCTTT.

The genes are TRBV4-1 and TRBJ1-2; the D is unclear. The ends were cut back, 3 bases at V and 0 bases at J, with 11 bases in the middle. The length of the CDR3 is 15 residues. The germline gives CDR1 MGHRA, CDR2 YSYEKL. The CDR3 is CASSHQSRANYGYTF. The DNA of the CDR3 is TGCGCCAGCAGCCATCAATCTCGAGCTAACTATGGCTACACCTTC.

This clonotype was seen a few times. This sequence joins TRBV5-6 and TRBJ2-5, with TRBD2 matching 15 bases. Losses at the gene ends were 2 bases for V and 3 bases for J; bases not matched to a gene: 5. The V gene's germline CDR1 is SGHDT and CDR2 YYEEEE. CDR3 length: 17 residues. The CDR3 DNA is TGTGCCAGCAGCTTAAGGACTAGCGGGGGGGCCGAAGAGACCCAGTACTTC. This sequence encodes CASSLRTSGGAEETQYF. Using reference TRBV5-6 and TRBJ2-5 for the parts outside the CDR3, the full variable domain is DAGVTQSPTHLIKTRGQQVTLRCSPKSGHDTVSWYQQALGQGPQFIFQYYEEEERQRGNFPDRFSGHQFPNYSSELNVNALLLGDSALYLCASSLRTSGGAEETQYFGPGTRLLVL.

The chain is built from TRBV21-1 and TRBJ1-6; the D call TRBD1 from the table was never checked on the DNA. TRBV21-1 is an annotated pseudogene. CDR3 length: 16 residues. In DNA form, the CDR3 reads TGTGCCAGCAGCAAATGGGGAGCAGGGGGAAATTCACCCCTCCACTTT. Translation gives CASSKWGAGGNSPLHF.

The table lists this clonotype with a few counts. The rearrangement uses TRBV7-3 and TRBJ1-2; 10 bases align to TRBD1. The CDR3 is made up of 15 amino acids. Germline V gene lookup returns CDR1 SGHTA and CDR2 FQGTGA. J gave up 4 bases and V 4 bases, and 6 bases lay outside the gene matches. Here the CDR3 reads CASSSATGGTYGYTF. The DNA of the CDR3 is TGTGCCAGCAGCTCAGCGACAGGGGGCACCTATGGCTACACCTTC.

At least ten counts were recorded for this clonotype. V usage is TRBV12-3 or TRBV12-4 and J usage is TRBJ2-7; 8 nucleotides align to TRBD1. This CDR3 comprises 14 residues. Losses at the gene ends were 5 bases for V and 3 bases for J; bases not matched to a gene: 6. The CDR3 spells CASSPGQGFYEQYF. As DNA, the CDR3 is TGTGCCAGCAGTCCAGGACAGGGTTTCTACGAGCAGTACTTC.

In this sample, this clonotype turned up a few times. CDR3 sequence: CASAGVLQGTEAFF. The CDR3 nucleotides are TGTGCCAGCGCAGGGGTCCTTCAGGGGACTGAAGCTTTCTTT. The rearrangement links TRBV2 to TRBJ1-1, with D maybe TRBD1 (6 bases). The V end was cut by 8 bases, the J end by 5 bases, with 18 bases between. Germline V gene sequence: CDR1 SNHLY, CDR2 FYNNEI. The CDR3 is 14 amino acids.

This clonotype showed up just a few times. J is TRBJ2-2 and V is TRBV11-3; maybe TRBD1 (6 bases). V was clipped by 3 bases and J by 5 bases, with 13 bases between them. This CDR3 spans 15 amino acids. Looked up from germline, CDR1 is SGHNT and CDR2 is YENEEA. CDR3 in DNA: TGTGCCAGCAGCTTCAGGGGCGGTTCAACCGGGGAGCTGTTTTTT. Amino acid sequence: CASSFRGGSTGELFF.

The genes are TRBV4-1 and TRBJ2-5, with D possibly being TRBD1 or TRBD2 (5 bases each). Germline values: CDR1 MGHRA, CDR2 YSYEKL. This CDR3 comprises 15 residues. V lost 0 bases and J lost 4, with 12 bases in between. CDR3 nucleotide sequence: TGCGCCAGCAGCCAAGATGGGACGCGAGGAGAGACCCAGTACTTC. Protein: CASSQDGTRGETQYF.

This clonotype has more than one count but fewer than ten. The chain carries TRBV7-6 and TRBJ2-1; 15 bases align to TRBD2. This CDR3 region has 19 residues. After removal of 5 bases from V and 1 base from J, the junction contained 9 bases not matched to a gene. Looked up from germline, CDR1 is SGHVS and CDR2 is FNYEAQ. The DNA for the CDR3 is TGTGCCAGCAGCACACGGACTAGCGGGAGGGCCGGTTCCTACAATGAGCAGTTCTTC. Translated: CASSTRTSGRAGSYNEQFF.

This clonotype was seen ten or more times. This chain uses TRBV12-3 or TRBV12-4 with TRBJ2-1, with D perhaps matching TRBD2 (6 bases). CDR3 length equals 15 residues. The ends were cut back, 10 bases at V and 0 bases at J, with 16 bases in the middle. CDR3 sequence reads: CATRTRGSSYNEQFF. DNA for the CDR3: TGTGCCACCCGAACCCGGGGGTCCTCCTACAATGAGCAGTTCTTC.

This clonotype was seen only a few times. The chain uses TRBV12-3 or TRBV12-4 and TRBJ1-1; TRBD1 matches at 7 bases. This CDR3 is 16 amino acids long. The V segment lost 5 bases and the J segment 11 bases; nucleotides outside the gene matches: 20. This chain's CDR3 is CASSPPGQRALRRAFF. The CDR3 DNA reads TGTGCCAGCAGTCCTCCGGGACAGAGGGCTCTTCGGAGGGCTTTCTTT.

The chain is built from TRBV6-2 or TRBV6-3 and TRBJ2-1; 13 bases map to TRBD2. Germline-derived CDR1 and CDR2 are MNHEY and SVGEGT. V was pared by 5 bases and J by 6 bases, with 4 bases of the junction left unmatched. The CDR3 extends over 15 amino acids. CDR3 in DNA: TGTGCCAGCAGTCCCGGGACTAGCGGGGCCAATGAGCAGTTCTTC. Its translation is CASSPGTSGANEQFF.

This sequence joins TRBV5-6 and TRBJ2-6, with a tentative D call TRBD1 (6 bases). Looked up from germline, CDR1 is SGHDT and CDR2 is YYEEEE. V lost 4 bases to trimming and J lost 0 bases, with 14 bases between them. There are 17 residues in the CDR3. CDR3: CASSRDRLYSGANVLTF. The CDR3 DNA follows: TGTGCCAGCAGCCGAGACAGGTTGTACTCTGGGGCCAACGTCCTGACTTTC.

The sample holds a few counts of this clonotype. The chain's CDR3 is CATTGQGNTGELFF. CDR3 DNA sequence: TGTGCCACCACGGGACAGGGGAATACCGGGGAGCTGTTTTTT. This sequence joins TRBV24-1 and TRBJ2-2, with 10 bases fitting TRBD1. The CDR3 spans 14 residues. Germline V gene data show CDR1 as KGHDR and CDR2 as SFDVKD. V gave up 8 bases and J gave up 5 bases; unmatched junction bases: 4.

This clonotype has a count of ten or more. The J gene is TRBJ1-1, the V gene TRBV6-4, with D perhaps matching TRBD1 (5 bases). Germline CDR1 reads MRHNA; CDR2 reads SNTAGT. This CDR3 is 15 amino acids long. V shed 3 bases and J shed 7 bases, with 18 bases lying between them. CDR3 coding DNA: TGTGCCAGCAGTGAGGGTCGGCAGGGTCTCCATGAAGCTTTCTTT. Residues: CASSEGRQGLHEAFF.